These 19 T cell receptor beta chains were sequenced from one sample in a study of cytomegalovirus exposure and HLA in healthy donors. In the PCR, 60 Vbeta and 13 Jbeta primers were used. Libraries were prepared by immunoSEQ multiplex PCR; TCRdb keeps only in-frame clonotypes and omits some of them. The sample has more than 150,000 clones; about 84% are singletons. The source material was PBMCs. Receptors originate from a man between 45 and 60 years old in good health and CMV-seronegative.

Only a few counts were recorded for this clone. Other DNA sequences in the same sample also yield this CDR3. This chain joins TRBV7-8 and TRBJ1-6, with TRBD1 matching 8 bases. The length of the CDR3 is 15 residues. Germline V CDR1 and CDR2: SGHVS, FQNEAQ. V lost 5 bases to trimming and J lost 7 bases; unmatched junction nucleotides: 7. Here the CDR3 DNA reads TGTGCCAGCAGCCTCGACAGGGGTGCCAATTCACCCCTCCACTTT. This encodes CASSLDRGANSPLHF. The full variable domain, in which reference TRBV7-8 and TRBJ1-6 provide the parts outside the CDR3, is GAGVSQSPRYKVAKRGQDVALRCDPISGHVSLFWYQQALGQGPEFLTYFQNEAQLDKSGLPSDRFFAERPEGSVSTLKIQRTQQEDSAVYLCASSLDRGANSPLHFGNGTRLTVT.

This clone was detected only once. The chain is built from TRBV2 and TRBJ2-1; 7 bases agree with TRBD1. After removal of 6 bases from V and 12 bases from J, the junction contained 8 bases not matched to a gene. The V gene's germline CDR1 is SNHLY and CDR2 FYNNEI. There are 12 residues in the CDR3. This CDR3 reads CASRYTGVRQFF. The DNA for the CDR3 is TGTGCCAGCAGATACACAGGGGTACGGCAGTTCTTC.

This clone appeared once. The CDR3 coding sequence is TGTGCCAGCAGTCGACAGGGTACCGGGGAGCTGTTTTTT. It codes for CASSRQGTGELFF. This rearrangement joins TRBV5-4 to TRBJ2-2; 7 nucleotides line up with TRBD1. The germline V gene encodes CDR1 SGHNT and CDR2 YYREEE (reference sequence). V was clipped by 5 bases and J by 5 bases; unmatched bases: 3. This CDR3 is 13 amino acids long.

The CDR3 loop is CASSLTGMSEEKLFF. CDR3 nucleotide sequence: TGTGCCAGCAGTTTAACAGGGATGAGCGAAGAAAAACTGTTTTTT. V gene TRBV28 combines with J gene TRBJ1-4, with D perhaps matching TRBD1 (6 bases). Deletions cut 2 bases from V and 8 bases from J, with 15 bases between. The CDR3 has 15 amino acids. Germline CDR1 and CDR2: MDHEN and SYDVKM.

To note about this clone: One junction end disagrees with the germline gene, perhaps due to a read error. This sequence joins TRBV30 and TRBJ1-2, with 7 bases matching TRBD1. The CDR3 has 13 amino acids. In germline, CDR1 is GTSNPN, CDR2 SVGIG (reference sequence). The CDR3 region is CAWSTQGNSGYTF. The CDR3 region has the DNA TGTGCCTGGAGTACACAGGGGAACTCTGGCTACACCTTC. Full variable domain (missing parts from reference TRBV30 and TRBJ1-2): SQTIHQWPATLVQPVGSPLSLECTVEGTSNPNLYWYRQAAGRGLQLLFYSVGIGQISSEVPQNLSASRPQDRQFILSSKKLLLSDSGFYLCAWSTQGNSGYTFGSGTRLTVV.

The chain uses TRBV27 and TRBJ1-2; TRBD1 is a possible D gene (5 bases). This CDR3 region has 15 residues. V was cut by 5 bases and J by 1 base, with 14 bases left in between. In germline, CDR1 is MNHEY, CDR2 SMNVEV (reference sequence). The CDR3 region is CASSPNGGVNYGYTF. CDR3 bases: TGTGCCAGCAGTCCCAATGGAGGGGTTAACTATGGCTACACCTTC.

V usage is TRBV6-5 and J usage is TRBJ2-5, with TRBD2 identical over 8 bases. The junction had 6 bases not matched to a gene; V was cut back by 7 bases and J by 5 bases. The germline V gene has CDR1 MNHEY and CDR2 SVGAGI. This CDR3 has 13 residues. The CDR3 spells CASIGGGGETQYF. The CDR3 coding sequence is TGTGCCAGCATCGGGGGGGGCGGGGAGACCCAGTACTTC.

The count of this clone is one. V is TRBV2 and J is TRBJ1-4, with D possibly being TRBD1 (5 bases). Germline-derived CDR1 and CDR2 are SNHLY and FYNNEI. V lost 6 bases and J 5 bases, leaving 16 bases between the germline ends. The CDR3 totals 15 residues. This CDR3 is CASSLTGTENEKLFF. The CDR3 DNA reads TGTGCCAGCAGCTTGACCGGGACTGAGAATGAAAAACTGTTTTTT. Drawing the rest from reference TRBV2 and TRBJ1-4, the complete variable domain is EPEVTQTPSHQVTQMGQEVILRCVPISNHLYFYWYRQILGQKVEFLVSFYNNEISEKSEIFDDQFSVERPDGSNFTLKIRSTKLEDSAMYFCASSLTGTENEKLFFGSGTQLSVL.

This rearrangement joins TRBV7-6 to TRBJ2-5; no firm D call. The germline V gene encodes CDR1 SGHVS and CDR2 FNYEAQ. V lost 6 bases and J lost 1, with 18 bases in between. This CDR3 has 16 residues. The CDR3 loop is CASSLIVSPSQETQYF. DNA for the CDR3: TGTGCCAGCAGTTTGATAGTATCCCCGTCCCAAGAGACCCAGTACTTC.

This clone was seen more than once but under ten times. V and J are TRBV7-9 and TRBJ1-4; D may be TRBD1 (6 bases). CDR3 length equals 14 residues. Trimming left V 3 bases short and J 8 bases short, with 13 bases between. Germline V lookup: CDR1 SEHNR, CDR2 FQNEAQ (reference sequence). Here the CDR3 reads CASSLQGRWEKLFF. As DNA, the CDR3 is TGTGCCAGCAGCTTGCAGGGGCGATGGGAAAAACTGTTTTTT.

V is TRBV6-1 and J is TRBJ2-2; 11 bases agree with TRBD1. The CDR3 loop spans 18 amino acids. Per germline, CDR1 MNHNS and CDR2 SASEGT. V dropped 4 bases and J dropped 4; count of bases not matched to a gene: 11. The CDR3 DNA is TGTGCCAGCAGTGGGGGACAGGGGGTGATGGTGGGCACCGGGGAGCTGTTTTTT. Protein: CASSGGQGVMVGTGELFF.

This chain joins TRBV10-3 and TRBJ2-2; 10 nucleotides match TRBD2. There are 16 residues in the CDR3. Germline CDR1 reads ENHRY; CDR2 reads SYGVKD. J lost 1 base, V lost 4 bases, and 3 bases had no gene match. Written as DNA, the CDR3 is TGTGCCATCAGTGTCAGCGGGGGGGGGAACACCGGGGAGCTGTTTTTT. Its translation is CAISVSGGGNTGELFF.

This clone was counted once. V gene TRBV9 combines with J gene TRBJ2-3; a possible D gene is TRBD2 (7 bases). Trimming stripped 0 bases from V and 4 bases from J, with 15 bases between. There are 16 residues in the CDR3. From germline, CDR1 is SGDLS and CDR2 YYNGEE. CDR3 bases: TGTGCCAGCAGCGTAGCTGAGGGGGGGTGGCCAGATACGCAGTATTTT. It specifies CASSVAEGGWPDTQYF.

The chain uses TRBV13 and TRBJ2-3; 7 bases map to TRBD1. Trimming at V came to 6 bases and at J to 8 bases, leaving 17 bases not matched to a gene. Germline V CDR1 and CDR2: PRHDT, FYEKMQ (reference sequence). The CDR3 totals 16 residues. In DNA form, the CDR3 reads TGTGCCAGCAGGGGGACAGATCCTAATACCCTGCTTACGCAGTATTTT. Its protein is CASRGTDPNTLLTQYF.

The chain uses TRBV7-2 and TRBJ2-2; 7 nucleotides align to TRBD2. V dropped 5 bases and J dropped 5; count of bases not matched to a gene: 11. This CDR3 comprises 16 residues. The germline V gene encodes CDR1 SGHTA and CDR2 FQGNSA. For the CDR3, the DNA is TGTGCCAGCAGCCCCCGGGGAGGGAGCGGAACCGGGGAGCTGTTTTTT. Translated: CASSPRGGSGTGELFF.

The rearrangement joins TRBV7-9 to TRBJ1-2, with unresolved D. This CDR3 has 14 amino acids. Germline values: CDR1 SEHNR, CDR2 FQNEAQ (reference sequence). V lost 2 bases, J lost 8 bases, and 15 bases lay in between. The CDR3 spells CASSLYGRPLGYTF. DNA for the CDR3: TGTGCCAGCAGCTTATATGGCAGGCCTCTGGGCTACACCTTC. The full variable domain, its missing parts supplied by reference TRBV7-9 and TRBJ1-2, is DTGVSQNPRHKITKRGQNVTFRCDPISEHNRLYWYRQTLGQGPEFLTYFQNEAQLEKSRLLSDRFSAERPKGSFSTLEIQRTEQGDSAMYLCASSLYGRPLGYTFGSGTRLTVV.

This clone was observed a handful of times. CDR3 sequence reads: CASGGTGGSSYNSPLHF. The CDR3 region has the DNA TGTGCCAGCGGGGGGACAGGGGGGAGCTCCTATAATTCACCCCTCCACTTT. The rearrangement links TRBV7-8 to TRBJ1-6; 11 nucleotides line up with TRBD1. J lost 0 bases, V lost 8 bases, and 6 bases had no gene match. CDR3 length: 17 residues. CDR1 and CDR2 from the germline V gene are SGHVS and FQNEAQ.

V is TRBV2 and J is TRBJ2-2; no clear D. Germline V gives CDR1 SNHLY, CDR2 FYNNEI. V was clipped by 6 bases and J by 1 base, with 12 bases between them. This CDR3 contains 15 residues. In nucleotides, the CDR3 is TGTGCCAGCAGAACCGCTCGGAGGAACACCGGGGAGCTGTTTTTT. It specifies CASRTARRNTGELFF. The full variable domain, its missing parts supplied by reference TRBV2 and TRBJ2-2, is EPEVTQTPSHQVTQMGQEVILRCVPISNHLYFYWYRQILGQKVEFLVSFYNNEISEKSEIFDDQFSVERPDGSNFTLKIRSTKLEDSAMYFCASRTARRNTGELFFGEGSRLTVL.

The genes are TRBV6-5 and TRBJ1-4; D is ambiguous. CDR1 is MNHEY and CDR2 is SVGAGI in the germline V gene. The CDR3 is made up of 15 amino acids. V lost 2 bases, J lost 7 bases, and 14 bases lay in between. In DNA, the CDR3 is TGTGCCAGCAGTTACGATAGGACGGGAGCTGAAAAACTGTTTTTT. It translates to CASSYDRTGAEKLFF.